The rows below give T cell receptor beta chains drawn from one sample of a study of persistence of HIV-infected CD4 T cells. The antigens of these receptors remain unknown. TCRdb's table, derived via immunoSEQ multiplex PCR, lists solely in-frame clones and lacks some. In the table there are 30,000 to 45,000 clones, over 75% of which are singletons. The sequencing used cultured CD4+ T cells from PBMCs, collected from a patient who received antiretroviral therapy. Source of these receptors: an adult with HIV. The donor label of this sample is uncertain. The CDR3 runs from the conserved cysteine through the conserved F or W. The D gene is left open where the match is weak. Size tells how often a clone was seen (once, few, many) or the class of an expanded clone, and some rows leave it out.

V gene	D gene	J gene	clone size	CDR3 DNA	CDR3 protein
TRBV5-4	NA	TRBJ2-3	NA	TGTGCCAGCAGCCCCTTGGGGGGGCCTACTAGCACAGATACGCAGTATTTT	CASSPLGGPTSTDTQYF
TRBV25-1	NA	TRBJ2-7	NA	TGTGCCAGCAGTGATGTGGGGAGGGGGGTGGACGAGCAGTACTTC	CASSDVGRGVDEQYF
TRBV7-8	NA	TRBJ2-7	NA	TGTGCCAGCAGCTTAGGACAGATTTCCTACGAGCAGTACTTC	CASSLGQISYEQYF
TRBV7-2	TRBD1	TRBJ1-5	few	TGTGCCAGCAGCACAGGACAGGGAAATCAGCCCCAGCATTTT	CASSTGQGNQPQHF
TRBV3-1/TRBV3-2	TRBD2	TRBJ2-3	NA	TGTGCCAGCAGCTCCGGACTAGCGGGGGGTCGCACAGATACGCAGTATTTT	CASSSGLAGGRTDTQYF
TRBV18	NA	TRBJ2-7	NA	TGTGCCAGCTCACCACTCCTTTCCTACGAGCAGTACTTC	CASSPLLSYEQYF
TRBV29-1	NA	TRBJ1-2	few	TGCAGCGTTGAGGAGCCAGGGACTTATGGCTACACCTTC	CSVEEPGTYGYTF
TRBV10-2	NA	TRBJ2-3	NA	TGCGCCAGCAGTGAGTCGAGGGGGAGCACAGATACGCAGTATTTT	CASSESRGSTDTQYF
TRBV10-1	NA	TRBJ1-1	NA	TGCGCCAGCAGTGACCCGAACACTGAAGCTTTCTTT	CASSDPNTEAFF
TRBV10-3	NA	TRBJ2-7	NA	TGTGCCATCAGTGAGGGCCTGGGCGAGCAGTACTTC	CAISEGLGEQYF
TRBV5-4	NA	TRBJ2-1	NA	TGTGCCAGCAGCGCCACCAGGATGGCAGTCTACAATGAGCAGTTCTTC	CASSATRMAVYNEQFF
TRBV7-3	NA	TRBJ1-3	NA	TGTGCCAGCAGCTCACCGGGACCAATGGGACATCACTCTGGAAACACCATATATTTT	CASSSPGPMGHHSGNTIYF
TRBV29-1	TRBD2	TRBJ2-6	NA	TGCAGCGTCCTCCGGGGGGCTGGGGCCAACGTCCTGACTTTC	CSVLRGAGANVLTF
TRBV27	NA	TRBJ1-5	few	TGTGCCAGCAGTCCTGTTAATCAGCCCCAGCATTTT	CASSPVNQPQHF
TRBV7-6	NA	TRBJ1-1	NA	TGTGCCAGCAGATACAGGCCGAACACTGAAGCTTTCTTT	CASRYRPNTEAFF
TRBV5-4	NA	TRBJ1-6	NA	TGTGCCAGCAGCTTGATGGGTATAGGGGGATATAATTCACCCCTCCACTTT	CASSLMGIGGYNSPLHF
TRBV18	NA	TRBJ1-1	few	TGTGCCAGCTCACCGACAGAGAACACTGAAGCTTTCTTT	CASSPTENTEAFF
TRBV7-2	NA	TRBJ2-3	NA	TGTGCCAGCAGCTTAGTAAGGGGTTCCACAGATACGCAGTATTTT	CASSLVRGSTDTQYF
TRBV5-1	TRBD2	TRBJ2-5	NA	TGCGCCAGCAGCACGGGACTAGCGGGGGGATCCGAAGAGACCCAGTACTTC	CASSTGLAGGSEETQYF
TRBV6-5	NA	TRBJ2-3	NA	NA	CASSSSGVVTDTQYF
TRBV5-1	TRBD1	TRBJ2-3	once	TGCGCCAGCAGCCCGGGACAGCGAGACACAGATACGCAGTATTTT	CASSPGQRDTDTQYF
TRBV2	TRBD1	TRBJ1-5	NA	TGTGCCAGCAGTGAATCCCGTTATACTCTCTATACAGGGGGCCGAAATCAGCCCCAGCATTTT	CASSESRYTLYTGGRNQPQHF
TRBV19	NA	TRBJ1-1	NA	TGTGCCAGTAGAACGAGAGGGGACACTGAAGCTTTCTTT	CASRTRGDTEAFF
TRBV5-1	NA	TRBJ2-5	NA	TGCGCCAGCAGCTTGGCCGGGCAGGGGCAATGGGAGACCCAGTACTTC	CASSLAGQGQWETQYF
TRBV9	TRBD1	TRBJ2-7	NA	TGTGCCAGCAGCGTAGGTCCAGGGGACAGGGTGGCCTACGAGCAGTACTTC	CASSVGPGDRVAYEQYF
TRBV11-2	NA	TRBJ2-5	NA	TGTGCCAGCAGCTTAATGCGGGCCTCCGAAGAGACCCAGTACTTC	CASSLMRASEETQYF
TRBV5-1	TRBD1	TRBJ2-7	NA	TGCGCCAGCAGCTTGGATGGACAGGGCTACGAGCAGTACTTC	CASSLDGQGYEQYF
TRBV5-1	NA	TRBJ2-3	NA	TGCGCCAGCAGCGCTAGACAGGAGAACACAGATACGCAGTATTTT	CASSARQENTDTQYF
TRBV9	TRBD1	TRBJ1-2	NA	TGTGCCAGCAGACTAGACAGGGGAGGTGGCTACACCTTC	CASRLDRGGGYTF
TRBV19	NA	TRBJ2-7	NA	TGTGCCAGTAGTTTGCGGGGCGTTTCCTACGAGCAGTACTTC	CASSLRGVSYEQYF
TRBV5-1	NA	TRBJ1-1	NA	TGCGCCAGCAGCTTGACAGGGTACACTGAAGCTTTCTTT	CASSLTGYTEAFF
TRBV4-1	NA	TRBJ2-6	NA	TGCGCCAGCAGCCAGGCGAACCCAATAGCCTCTGGGGCCAACGTCCTGACTTTC	CASSQANPIASGANVLTF
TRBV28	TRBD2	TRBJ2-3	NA	TGTGCCAGCAGTTTATTCCGGGGGGGATACACAGATACGCAGTATTTT	CASSLFRGGYTDTQYF
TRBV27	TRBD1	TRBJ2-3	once	TGTGCCAGCAGTCTCCACAGGGGGCTCGCAGATACGCAGTATTTT	CASSLHRGLADTQYF
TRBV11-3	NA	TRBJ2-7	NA	TGTGCCAGCAGCCCCGGACAGAGCTCCTACGAGCAGTACTTC	CASSPGQSSYEQYF
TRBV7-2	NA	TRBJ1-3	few	TGTGCCAGCAGACATCCGGAAGTCTCTGGAAACACCATATATTTT	CASRHPEVSGNTIYF
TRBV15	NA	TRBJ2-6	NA	TGTGCCACCAGCAGAGATGCGTTCTCTGGGGCCAACGTCCTGACTTTC	CATSRDAFSGANVLTF
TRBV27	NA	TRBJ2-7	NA	TGTGCCAGCAGTTTGCACGGATCCCCTTACGAGCAGTACTTC	CASSLHGSPYEQYF
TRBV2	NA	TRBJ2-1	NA	TGTGCCAGCAGTGAACCTCGGGGGACTTACAATGAGCAGTTCTTC	CASSEPRGTYNEQFF
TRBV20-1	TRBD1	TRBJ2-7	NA	TGCAGTGCTGGGGGACAGGCGGAGCAGTACTTC	CSAGGQAEQYF
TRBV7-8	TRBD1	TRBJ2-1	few	TGTGCCAGCAGCTTACGACAGGGGGCGAGTAGTGAGCAGTTCTTC	CASSLRQGASSEQFF
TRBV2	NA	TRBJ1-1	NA	TGTGCCAGCAGTGAAGGGTGGAACACTGAAGCTTTCTTT	CASSEGWNTEAFF
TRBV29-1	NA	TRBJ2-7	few	TGCAGCGTTGCCCCGACTGGCGGGACCTACGAGCAGTACTTC	CSVAPTGGTYEQYF
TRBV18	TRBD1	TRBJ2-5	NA	TGTGCCAGCTCACCAGGGACAGGACAAGAGACCCAGTACTTC	CASSPGTGQETQYF
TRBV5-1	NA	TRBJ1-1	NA	TGCGCCAGCAGCCGGGACATGAACACTGAAGCTTTCTTT	CASSRDMNTEAFF
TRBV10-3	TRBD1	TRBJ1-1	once	TGTGCCATCAAAGGGACAGCGAACACTGAAGCTTTCTTT	CAIKGTANTEAFF
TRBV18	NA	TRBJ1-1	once	TGTGCCAGCTCCCGCGTCCTCGGGGCCACTGAAGCTTTCTTT	CASSRVLGATEAFF
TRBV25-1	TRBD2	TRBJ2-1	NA	TGTGCCAGCAGTGAGACTAGCGGGGGCCATTCCTACAATGAGCAGTTCTTC	CASSETSGGHSYNEQFF
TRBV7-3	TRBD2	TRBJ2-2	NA	TGTGCCAGCAGCTTGAGCGGGGGGAGAGGCACCGGGGAGCTGTTTTTT	CASSLSGGRGTGELFF
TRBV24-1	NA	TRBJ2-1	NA	TGTGCCACCAGTGATTCCATGCCCGGGGTAGATGAGCAGTTCTTC	CATSDSMPGVDEQFF
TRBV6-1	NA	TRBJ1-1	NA	TGTGCCAGCAGTGAAGAAGGAGGGGCAACTGAAGCTTTCTTT	CASSEEGGATEAFF
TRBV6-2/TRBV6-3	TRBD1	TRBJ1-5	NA	TGTGCCAGCAGTTACCGAGGACAGGGAATGAGCAATCAGCCCCAGCATTTT	CASSYRGQGMSNQPQHF
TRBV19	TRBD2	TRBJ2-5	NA	TGTGCCACGTCTAGCGGGGGGATGGAGACCCAGTACTTC	CATSSGGMETQYF
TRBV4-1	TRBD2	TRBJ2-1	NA	TGCGCCAGCAGCCAACCACCGGGGGGGCACAATGAGCAGTTCTTC	CASSQPPGGHNEQFF
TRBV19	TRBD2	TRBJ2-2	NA	TGTGCCAGTAGTCCGCGAAGGACTAGCGGGGGGCCGGGGACCGGGGAGCTGTTTTTT	CASSPRRTSGGPGTGELFF